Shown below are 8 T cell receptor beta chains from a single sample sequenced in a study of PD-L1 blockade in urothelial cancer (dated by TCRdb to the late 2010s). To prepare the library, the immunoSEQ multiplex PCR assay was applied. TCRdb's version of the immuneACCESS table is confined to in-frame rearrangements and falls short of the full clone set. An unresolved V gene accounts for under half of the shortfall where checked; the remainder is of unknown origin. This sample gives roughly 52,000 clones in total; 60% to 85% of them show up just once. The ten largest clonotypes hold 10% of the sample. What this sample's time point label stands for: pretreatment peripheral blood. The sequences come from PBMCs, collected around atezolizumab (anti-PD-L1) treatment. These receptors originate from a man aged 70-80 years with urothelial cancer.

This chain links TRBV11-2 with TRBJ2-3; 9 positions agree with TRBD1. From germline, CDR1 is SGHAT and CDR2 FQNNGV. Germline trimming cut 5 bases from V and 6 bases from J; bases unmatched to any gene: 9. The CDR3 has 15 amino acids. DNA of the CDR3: TGTGCCAGCAGCCCATCACAGGGGGCTGGGGATACGCAGTATTTT. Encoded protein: CASSPSQGAGDTQYF. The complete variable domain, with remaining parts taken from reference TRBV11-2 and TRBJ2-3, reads EAGVAQSPRYKIIEKRQSVAFWCNPISGHATLYWYQQILGQGPKLLIQFQNNGVVDDSQLPKDRFSAERLKGVDSTLKIQPAKLEDSAVYLCASSPSQGAGDTQYFGPGTRLTVL.

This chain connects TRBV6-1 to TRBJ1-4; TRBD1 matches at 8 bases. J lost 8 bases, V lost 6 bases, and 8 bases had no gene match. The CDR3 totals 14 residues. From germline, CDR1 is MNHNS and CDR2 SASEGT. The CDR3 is CASRARDRNEKLFF. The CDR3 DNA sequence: TGTGCCAGCAGGGCTCGGGACAGGAACGAAAAACTGTTTTTT.

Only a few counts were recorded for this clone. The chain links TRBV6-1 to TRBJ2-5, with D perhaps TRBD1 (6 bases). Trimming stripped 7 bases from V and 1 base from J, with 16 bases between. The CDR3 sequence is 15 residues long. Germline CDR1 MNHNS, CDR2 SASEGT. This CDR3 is CASTWSQGSQETQYF. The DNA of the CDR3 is TGTGCCAGCACCTGGTCCCAGGGGTCCCAAGAGACCCAGTACTTC.

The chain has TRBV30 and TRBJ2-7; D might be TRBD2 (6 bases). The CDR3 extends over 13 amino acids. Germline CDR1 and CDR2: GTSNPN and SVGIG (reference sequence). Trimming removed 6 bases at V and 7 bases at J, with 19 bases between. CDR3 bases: TGTGCCTGCCCCCTTAGCGGTTCACGTGAGCAGTACTTC. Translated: CACPLSGSREQYF. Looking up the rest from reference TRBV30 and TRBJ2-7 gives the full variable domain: SQTIHQWPATLVQPVGSPLSLECTVEGTSNPNLYWYRQAAGRGLQLLFYSVGIGQISSEVPQNLSASRPQDRQFILSSKKLLLSDSGFYLCACPLSGSREQYFGPGTRLTVT.

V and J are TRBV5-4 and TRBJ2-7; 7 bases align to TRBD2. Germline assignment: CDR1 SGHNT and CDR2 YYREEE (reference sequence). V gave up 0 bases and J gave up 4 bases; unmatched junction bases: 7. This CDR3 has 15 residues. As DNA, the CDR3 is TGTGCCAGCAGCTTGGGTGGGAGGGATAGTTACGAGCAGTACTTC. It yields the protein CASSLGGRDSYEQYF.

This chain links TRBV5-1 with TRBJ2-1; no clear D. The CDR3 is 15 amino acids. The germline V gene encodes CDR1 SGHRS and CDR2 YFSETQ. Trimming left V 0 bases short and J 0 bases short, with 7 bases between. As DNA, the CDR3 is TGCGCCAGCAGCTTGGACACTACCTCCTACAATGAGCAGTTCTTC. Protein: CASSLDTTSYNEQFF.

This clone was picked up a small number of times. CDR3 DNA sequence: TGTGCCAGCAGCCCAGGAGGACGGAACACTGAAGCTTTCTTT. This translates into CASSPGGRNTEAFF. This chain links TRBV9 with TRBJ1-1, with D uncertain. Germline V gene sequence: CDR1 SGDLS, CDR2 YYNGEE. The CDR3 loop spans 14 amino acids. V gave up 4 bases and J gave up 1 base, with 11 bases separating them.

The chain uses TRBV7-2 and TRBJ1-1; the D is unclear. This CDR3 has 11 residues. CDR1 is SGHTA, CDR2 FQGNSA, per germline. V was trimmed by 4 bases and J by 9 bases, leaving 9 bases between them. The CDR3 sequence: CASSSSPQAFF. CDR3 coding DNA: TGTGCCAGCAGCTCGTCCCCCCAAGCTTTCTTT. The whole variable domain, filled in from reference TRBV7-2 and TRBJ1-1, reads GAGVSQSPSNKVTEKGKDVELRCDPISGHTALYWYRQSLGQGLEFLIYFQGNSAPDKSGLPSDRFSAERTGGSVSTLTIQRTQQEDSAVYLCASSSSPQAFFGQGTRLTVV.